This paragraph reports one TCR beta chain. This record comes from a study of cytomegalovirus exposure and HLA in healthy donors. Germline values: CDR1 SGHRS, CDR2 YFSETQ. The CDR3 is made up of 15 amino acids. V was cut by 0 bases and J by 4 bases, with 11 bases left in between. PCR involved 60 Vbeta and 13 Jbeta primers. Clones were read by immunoSEQ multiplex PCR, and TCRdb kept only the in-frame ones, dropping some. The profile shows around 85,000 clones, about three quarters of them singletons. The TCR comes from a male donor in good health and CMV-seronegative. This chain links TRBV5-1 with TRBJ2-1; the D gene is possibly TRBD1 (6 bases). Material for sequencing was PBMCs. The CDR3 DNA reads TGCGCCAGCAGCTTGGGACAGGAGCCTTACAATGAGCAGTTCTTC. This sequence encodes CASSLGQEPYNEQFF.